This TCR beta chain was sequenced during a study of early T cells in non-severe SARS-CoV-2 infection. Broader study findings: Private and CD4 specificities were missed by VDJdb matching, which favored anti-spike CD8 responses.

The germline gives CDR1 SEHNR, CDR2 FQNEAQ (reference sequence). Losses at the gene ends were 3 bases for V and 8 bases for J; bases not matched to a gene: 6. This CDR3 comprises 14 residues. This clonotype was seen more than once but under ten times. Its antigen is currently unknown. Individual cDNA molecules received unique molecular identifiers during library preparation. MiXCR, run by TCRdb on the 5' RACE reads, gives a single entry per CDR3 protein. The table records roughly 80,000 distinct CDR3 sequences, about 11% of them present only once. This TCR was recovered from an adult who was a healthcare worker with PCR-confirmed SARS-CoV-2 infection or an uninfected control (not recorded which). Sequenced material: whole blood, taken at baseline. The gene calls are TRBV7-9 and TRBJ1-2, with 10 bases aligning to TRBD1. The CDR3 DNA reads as TGTGCCAGCAGCTTGCTCGACAGGGGGCAAGGCTACACCTTC. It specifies CASSLLDRGQGYTF.